This T cell receptor beta chain was retrieved from a study of tumour-infiltrating T cells in Burkitt lymphoma. For the study at large: This cohort included all epidemiological subtypes of Burkitt lymphoma. Repertoire clonality predicted overall and progression-free survival.

The data were produced by immunoSEQ multiplex PCR, yet TCRdb's version contains in-frame clones alone and is incomplete. The data show fewer than 650 clones, more than 85% seen once. Germline V gene lookup returns CDR1 MNHEY and CDR2 SVGAGI. This CDR3 region has 13 residues. V was cut by 9 bases and J by 2 bases, with 13 bases left in between. The rearrangement joins TRBV6-5 to TRBJ2-5; D perhaps matches TRBD2 (7 bases). The clonotype was recovered from a human donor with Burkitt lymphoma. The sample consisted of tumor tissue. The CDR3 protein is CASRGGGQETQYF. The CDR3 nucleotides read TGTGCCAGTCGAGGGGGAGGGCAAGAGACCCAGTACTTC.